This is a list of T cell receptor beta chains from one sample in a study of Graves' ophthalmopathy and Graves' hyperthyroidism. From the multiplex PCR reads, TCRdb called clonotypes with MiXCR, one entry per CDR3 protein. This table holds 1 million to 1.3 million distinct CDR3 sequences, 35% to 45% found once. Sequencing input: peripheral blood or thyroid tissue (not recorded which). These receptors came from an adult man with Graves' hyperthyroidism. CDR3s include the opening cysteine and the closing phenylalanine or tryptophan. D genes are given only for firm matches. Rows give clone size only sometimes, using once, few, many, or a class for an expanded clone.

j_call v_call clone_size d_call cdr3_aa cdr3_nt
TRBJ1-4 TRBV29-1 . TRBD1 CSVPATRRTGSQTGLFF TGCAGCGTTCCCGCGACTAGAAGGACAGGCTCCCAAACTGGGCTGTTTTTT
TRBJ1-1 TRBV2 . . CASSDGFGMNTEAFF TGTGCCAGCAGTGATGGTTTTGGGATGAACACTGAAGCTTTCTTT
TRBJ1-5 TRBV27 few . CASSPTSGVHQPQHF TGTGCCAGCAGTCCAACGTCAGGGGTTCATCAGCCCCAGCATTTT
TRBJ1-5 TRBV12-3/TRBV12-4 . TRBD1 CASTGTGVRDQPQHF TGTGCCAGCACCGGGACAGGGGTAAGGGATCAGCCCCAGCATTTT
TRBJ2-7 TRBV20-1 many . CSARARRRGNAYEQYF TGCAGTGCTAGAGCAAGACGTCGGGGGAATGCCTACGAGCAGTACTTC
TRBJ2-3 TRBV5-4 . . CASSFGGQSTDTQYF TGTGCCAGCAGCTTCGGGGGGCAAAGCACAGATACGCAGTATTTT
TRBJ2-7 TRBV10-3 many TRBD2 CAISEFETSGSREQYF TGTGCCATCAGTGAGTTTGAGACTAGCGGGAGTCGCGAGCAGTACTTC
TRBJ2-3 TRBV10-3 . TRBD2 CAISTGTSGRDTQYF TGTGCCATCAGCACCGGGACTAGCGGGAGAGATACGCAGTATTTT
TRBJ1-3 TRBV30 . . CAWRSSSGNTIYF TGTGCCTGGAGATCGTCCTCTGGAAACACCATATATTTT
TRBJ2-5 TRBV9 few . CASSVAPGQETQYF TGTGCCAGCAGCGTAGCTCCGGGACAAGAGACCCAGTACTTC